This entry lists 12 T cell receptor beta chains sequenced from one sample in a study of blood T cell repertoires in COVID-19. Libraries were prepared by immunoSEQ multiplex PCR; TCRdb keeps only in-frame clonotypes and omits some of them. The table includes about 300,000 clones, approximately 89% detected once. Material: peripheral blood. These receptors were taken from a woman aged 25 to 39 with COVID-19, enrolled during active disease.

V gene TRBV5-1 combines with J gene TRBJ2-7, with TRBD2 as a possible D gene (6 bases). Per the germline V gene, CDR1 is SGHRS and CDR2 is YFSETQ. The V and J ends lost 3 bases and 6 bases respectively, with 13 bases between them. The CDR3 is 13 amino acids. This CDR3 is CASSWGDEGEQYV. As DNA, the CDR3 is TGCGCCAGCAGCTGGGGGGATGAGGGCGAGCAGTACGTC.

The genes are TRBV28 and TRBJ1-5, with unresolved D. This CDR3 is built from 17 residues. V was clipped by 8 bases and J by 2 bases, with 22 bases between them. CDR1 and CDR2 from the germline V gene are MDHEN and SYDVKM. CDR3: CASRESGLRRGNQPQHF. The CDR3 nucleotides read TGTGCCAGCCGGGAGAGTGGGCTCAGGCGGGGCAATCAGCCCCAGCATTTT.

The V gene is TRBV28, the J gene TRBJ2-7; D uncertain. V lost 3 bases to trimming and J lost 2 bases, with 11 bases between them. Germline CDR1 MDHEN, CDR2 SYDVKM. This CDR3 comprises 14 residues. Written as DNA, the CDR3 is TGTGCCAGCAGTTTGTTGAGGTCTCCCTACGAGCAGTACGTC. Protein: CASSLLRSPYEQYV.

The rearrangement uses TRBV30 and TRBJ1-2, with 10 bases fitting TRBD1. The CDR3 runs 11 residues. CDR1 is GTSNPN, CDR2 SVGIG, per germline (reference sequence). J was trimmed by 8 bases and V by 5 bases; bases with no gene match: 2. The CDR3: CAWDRGQGYTF. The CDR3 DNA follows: TGTGCCTGGGACAGGGGGCAGGGCTACACCTTC.

The DNA of the CDR3 is TGTGCCAGCAGCTTAGGGGGATTCGAGGGGTACACTGAAGCTTTCTTT. It yields the protein CASSLGGFEGYTEAFF. The chain recombines TRBV5-4 with TRBJ1-1, with D maybe TRBD1 (6 bases). Germline V CDR1 and CDR2: SGHNT, YYREEE (reference sequence). V was trimmed by 2 bases and J by 3 bases, leaving 17 bases between them. The CDR3 spans 16 residues. Full variable domain (remainder filled in from reference TRBV5-4 and TRBJ1-1): ETGVTQSPTHLIKTRGQQVTLRCSSQSGHNTVSWYQQALGQGPQFIFQYYREEENGRGNFPPRFSGLQFPNYSSELNVNALELDDSALYLCASSLGGFEGYTEAFFGQGTRLTVV.

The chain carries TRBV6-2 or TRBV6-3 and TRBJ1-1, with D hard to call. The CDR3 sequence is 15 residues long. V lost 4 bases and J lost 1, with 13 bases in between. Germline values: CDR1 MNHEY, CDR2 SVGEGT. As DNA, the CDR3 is TGTGCCAGCAGTTGGCGCGGGAGGGCGAACACTGAAGCTTTCTTT. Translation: CASSWRGRANTEAFF.

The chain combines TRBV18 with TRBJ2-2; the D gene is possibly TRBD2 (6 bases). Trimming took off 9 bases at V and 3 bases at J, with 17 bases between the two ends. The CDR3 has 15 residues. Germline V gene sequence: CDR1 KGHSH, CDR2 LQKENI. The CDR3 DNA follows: TGTGCCAGGAACCCTGGGGGGAAATACACCGGGGAGCTGTTTTTT. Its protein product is CARNPGGKYTGELFF.

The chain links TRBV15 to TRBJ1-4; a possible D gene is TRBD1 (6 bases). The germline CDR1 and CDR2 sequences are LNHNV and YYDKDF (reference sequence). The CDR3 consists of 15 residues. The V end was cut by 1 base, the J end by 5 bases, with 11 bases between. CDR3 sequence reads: CATSRGGTRNEKLFF. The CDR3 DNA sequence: TGTGCCACCAGCAGAGGAGGGACACGGAATGAAAAACTGTTTTTT.

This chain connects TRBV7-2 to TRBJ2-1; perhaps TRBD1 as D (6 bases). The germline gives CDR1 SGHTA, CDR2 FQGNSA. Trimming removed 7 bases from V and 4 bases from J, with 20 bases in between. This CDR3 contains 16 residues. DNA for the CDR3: TGTGCCAGCACCCTCAGACAGGCTGGGATGTACAATGAGCAGTTCTTC. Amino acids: CASTLRQAGMYNEQFF.

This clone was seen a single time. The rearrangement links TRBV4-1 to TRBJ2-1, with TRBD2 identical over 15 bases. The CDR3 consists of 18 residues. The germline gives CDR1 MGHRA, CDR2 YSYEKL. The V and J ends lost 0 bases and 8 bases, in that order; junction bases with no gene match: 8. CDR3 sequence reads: CASSQETGLAGGRDEQFF. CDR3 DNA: TGCGCCAGCAGCCAAGAAACAGGACTAGCGGGGGGGCGAGATGAGCAGTTCTTC.

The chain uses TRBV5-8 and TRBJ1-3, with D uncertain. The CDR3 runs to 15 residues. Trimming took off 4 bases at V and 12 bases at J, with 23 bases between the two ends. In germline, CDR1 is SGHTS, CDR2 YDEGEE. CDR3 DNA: TGTGCCAGCAGCATCTCCGGGAGATCGAAGACGGGCATATATTTT. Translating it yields CASSISGRSKTGIYF.

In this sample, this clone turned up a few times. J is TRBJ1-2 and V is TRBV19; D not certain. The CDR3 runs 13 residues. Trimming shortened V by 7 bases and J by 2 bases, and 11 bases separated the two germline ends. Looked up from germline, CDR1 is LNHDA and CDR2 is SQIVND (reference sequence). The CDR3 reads CASTLDGNYGYTF. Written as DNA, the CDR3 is TGTGCCAGTACCCTAGACGGGAACTATGGCTACACCTTC. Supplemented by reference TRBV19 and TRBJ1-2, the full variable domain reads DGGITQSPKYLFRKEGQNVTLSCEQNLNHDAMYWYRQDPGQGLRLIYYSQIVNDFQKGDIAEGYSVSREKKESFPLTVTSAQKNPTAFYLCASTLDGNYGYTFGSGTRLTVV.